The following is a TCR beta chain sequence with its context. Its antigen is as yet unknown. This sample is drawn from a study of cytomegalovirus exposure and HLA in healthy donors. Study-wide background: The 100 to 150 validation repertoires and the approximately 670 first-cohort repertoires shared a platform, a later analysis reported. Study-level findings and limits: The authors listed 180 or so TCR beta chains as cytomegalovirus-associated.

The CDR3 runs 12 residues. Germline loops: CDR1 SGHTA, CDR2 FQGNSA. The V segment lost 6 bases and the J segment 13 bases; nucleotides outside the gene matches: 9. Assay: immunoSEQ multiplex PCR; the TCRdb copy retains only in-frame clones and omits some. The table records about 330,000 clones, roughly 85% of them present only once. The clonotype was recovered from a woman aged 18 to 35 in good health and CMV-seronegative. The chain combines TRBV7-2 with TRBJ2-7, with 10 bases aligning to TRBD2. The sequenced sample consisted of PBMCs. CDR3 nucleotide sequence: TGTGCCAGCAGAGGACTAGCGGCCCCACTATACTTC. This encodes CASRGLAAPLYF.